The 18 T cell receptor beta chains below were found in one sample sequenced in a study of shared clonotypes between healthy human individuals. CD45RO-negative, CCR7-positively selected cells formed the naive CD8 fraction, excluding terminally differentiated effector memory CD45RA+ cells. TCRdb keeps only in-frame clones here, not all; method: immunoSEQ multiplex PCR. In the table there are roughly 2,000,000 clones, over 85% of which are singletons. Sequencing was done on a sample of naive CD8+ T cells sorted from blood. Receptors originate from a man younger than 35 in good health.

This chain connects TRBV10-1 to TRBJ2-1; D is undetermined. Germline V CDR1 and CDR2: WNHNN, SYGVQD (reference sequence). V was shortened by 6 bases and J by 5 bases, with 8 bases between the two germline ends. The CDR3 consists of 12 residues. CDR3 protein: CASSVSDNEQFF. The CDR3 bases are TGCGCCAGCAGCGTCTCGGACAATGAGCAGTTCTTC.

This chain joins TRBV7-6 and TRBJ1-6; D gene unclear. Germline loops: CDR1 SGHVS, CDR2 FNYEAQ. V shed 3 bases and J shed 6 bases, with 12 bases lying between them. This CDR3 has 15 amino acids. CDR3 sequence (DNA): TGTGCCAGCAGCTTGATGTCTTCCGGTAATTCACCCCTCCACTTT. It translates to CASSLMSSGNSPLHF.

The chain combines TRBV7-8 with TRBJ1-1, with D tentatively TRBD1 (6 bases). The CDR3 has 13 amino acids. V lost 5 bases, J lost 6 bases, and 13 bases lay in between. The germline gives CDR1 SGHVS, CDR2 FQNEAQ. CDR3 nucleotide sequence: TGTGCCAGCAGCCTACAGGGACGTCCTGAAGCTTTCTTT. This translates into CASSLQGRPEAFF.

The chain uses TRBV7-9 and TRBJ2-1; TRBD1 aligns across 7 bases. Losses at the gene ends were 6 bases for V and 5 bases for J; bases not matched to a gene: 4. Germline V gene sequence: CDR1 SEHNR, CDR2 FQNEAQ (reference sequence). This CDR3 is built from 13 residues. The CDR3 sequence: CASSYDRDNEQFF. CDR3 DNA sequence: TGTGCCAGCAGTTATGACAGGGACAATGAGCAGTTCTTC.

This chain links TRBV19 with TRBJ2-7; tentatively, D is TRBD1 or TRBD2 (5 bases each). Germline CDR1 reads LNHDA; CDR2 reads SQIVND (reference sequence). CDR3 length: 16 residues. Deletions cut 5 bases from V and 0 bases from J, with 17 bases between. Written as DNA, the CDR3 is TGTGCCAGTAGTTCCGTGGGAACGGGGCACTCCTACGAGCAGTACTTC. Amino acid sequence: CASSSVGTGHSYEQYF.

The J gene is TRBJ2-7, the V gene TRBV9; 11 nucleotides agree with TRBD1. This CDR3 spans 15 amino acids. The V gene's germline CDR1 is SGDLS and CDR2 YYNGEE. V dropped 3 bases and J dropped 5; count of bases not matched to a gene: 7. DNA for the CDR3: TGTGCCAGCAGCGCAGGACAGGGGGCGACAAACGAGCAGTACTTC. This translates into CASSAGQGATNEQYF.

The V gene is TRBV2, the J gene TRBJ2-1; no definite D call. The V end was cut by 5 bases, the J end by 10 bases, with 12 bases between. The CDR3 extends over 12 amino acids. Per the germline V gene, CDR1 is SNHLY and CDR2 is FYNNEI. CDR3 protein: CASSYSLEEQFF. The CDR3 DNA reads as TGTGCCAGCAGTTATTCTCTCGAGGAGCAGTTCTTC.

The sample holds one count of this clone. The genes are TRBV1 and TRBJ2-1. TRBV1 is designated a pseudogene. The CDR3 runs 16 residues. The CDR3 sequence is CTSRLGLDDTSDEQFF. The CDR3 DNA sequence: TGCACCAGCAGGCTCGGTCTGGACGACACGAGCGATGAGCAGTTCTTC.

In its sample, this clone was seen once. The chain joins TRBV4-3 to TRBJ2-1; a possible D gene is TRBD2 (7 bases). In germline, CDR1 is LGHNA, CDR2 YSLEER. V was cut by 0 bases and J by 8 bases, with 17 bases left in between. CDR3 length equals 16 residues. Here the CDR3 reads CASSQDPRGGLDEQFF. Here the CDR3 DNA reads TGCGCCAGCAGCCAAGATCCCAGGGGAGGGCTAGATGAGCAGTTCTTC.

The chain employs TRBV2 and TRBJ2-1, with 11 bases matching TRBD2. V lost 4 bases to trimming and J lost 3 bases; unmatched junction nucleotides: 5. This CDR3 has 16 amino acids. Germline CDR1 and CDR2: SNHLY and FYNNEI. DNA for the CDR3: TGTGCCAGCAGTGCCGAACTAGCGGGAGTCTACAATGAGCAGTTCTTC. Protein sequence: CASSAELAGVYNEQFF. Variable domain in full (rest from reference TRBV2 and TRBJ2-1): EPEVTQTPSHQVTQMGQEVILRCVPISNHLYFYWYRQILGQKVEFLVSFYNNEISEKSEIFDDQFSVERPDGSNFTLKIRSTKLEDSAMYFCASSAELAGVYNEQFFGPGTRLTVL.

This clone appeared once. V is TRBV6-1 and J is TRBJ1-3; no reliable D call. The germline V and J ends were trimmed by 3 bases and 1 base, with 13 bases remaining between them. CDR1 is MNHNS, CDR2 SASEGT, per germline. This CDR3 has 16 amino acids. The CDR3 sequence is CASSEQWVASGNTIYF. DNA of the CDR3: TGTGCCAGCAGTGAGCAATGGGTAGCTTCTGGAAACACCATATATTTT.

The sample holds a few counts of this clone. At the DNA level, this CDR3 is encoded by other sequences in the same sample as well. This rearrangement joins TRBV29-1 to TRBJ2-7; possibly TRBD2 for D (5 bases). The CDR3 spans 12 residues. Germline lookup yields CDR1 SQVTM and CDR2 ANQGSEA. V was clipped by 0 bases and J by 2 bases, with 5 bases between them. CDR3: CSVEDGAYEQYF. CDR3 DNA: TGCAGCGTTGAAGACGGGGCCTACGAGCAGTACTTC.

The genes are TRBV28 and TRBJ2-3; D perhaps matches TRBD2 (6 bases). CDR1 and CDR2 (germline): MDHEN, SYDVKM. The CDR3 has 15 residues. Trimming pared 1 base from V and 3 bases from J, leaving 11 bases between. CDR3 DNA sequence: TGTGCCAGCAGTTTATCTCCTGCGGGGACAGATACGCAGTATTTT. Translated: CASSLSPAGTDTQYF.

V and J are TRBV5-8 and TRBJ2-3; tentatively, D is TRBD1 or TRBD2 (8 bases each). V lost 2 bases and J lost 0, with 22 bases in between. Germline lookup yields CDR1 SGHTS and CDR2 YDEGEE. The CDR3 spans 19 residues. This chain's CDR3 is CASSFGTGQLAASTDTQYF. The CDR3 nucleotides are TGTGCCAGCAGCTTTGGGACAGGCCAACTAGCGGCTAGCACAGATACGCAGTATTTT.

V and J are TRBV6-1 and TRBJ2-3; 9 bases fit TRBD2. Per the germline V gene, CDR1 is MNHNS and CDR2 is SASEGT. The CDR3 is 14 amino acids. Trimming at V came to 10 bases and at J to 6 bases, leaving 11 bases not matched to a gene. The CDR3 coding sequence is TGTGCCATTTTCGGACTAGCGAGCAGCGATACGCAGTATTTT. Amino acids: CAIFGLASSDTQYF.

V and J are TRBV27 and TRBJ1-1; a possible D gene is TRBD1 (5 bases). Per germline, CDR1 MNHEY and CDR2 SMNVEV (reference sequence). The CDR3 runs to 16 residues. V was trimmed by 3 bases and J by 0 bases, leaving 14 bases between them. The CDR3 spells CASSFAIGAMNTEAFF. Written as DNA, the CDR3 is TGTGCCAGCAGTTTCGCTATCGGGGCAATGAACACTGAAGCTTTCTTT.

The rearrangement links TRBV13 to TRBJ2-7; 7 nucleotides line up with TRBD2. The J segment lost 0 bases and the V segment lost 6 bases, leaving 11 bases of the junction unmatched. CDR1 is PRHDT, CDR2 FYEKMQ, per germline (reference sequence). This CDR3 has 16 residues. CDR3 coding DNA: TGTGCCAGCAGTTTTCGACTAGCCCACTCCTCCTACGAGCAGTACTTC. Translation: CASSFRLAHSSYEQYF.

J is TRBJ2-7 and V is TRBV15; 11 bases line up with TRBD1. This CDR3 comprises 18 residues. Germline-derived CDR1 and CDR2 are LNHNV and YYDKDF (reference sequence). V lost 3 bases, J lost 4 bases, and 14 bases stayed unmatched. CDR3 sequence reads: CATSSSIKKDRGPYEQYF. As DNA, the CDR3 is TGTGCCACCAGCAGTTCAATAAAAAAGGACAGGGGGCCATACGAGCAGTACTTC.